This TCR beta chain was found in a study of patients and donors after allogeneic stem cell transplantation. TCRdb re-called the RT-PCR reads through MiXCR, storing one row per CDR3 protein. The sample holds 400,000 to 500,000 distinct CDR3 sequences, roughly 17% seen once. The CDR3 totals 13 residues. Source material: blood, either unsorted or a sorted T cell fraction (not recorded which). The rearrangement uses TRBV21-1 and TRBJ1-5; the table calls TRBD1, which could not be checked here. TRBV21-1 is a pseudogene locus. The origin of this receptor is a human donor who was either an allogeneic HSCT recipient or a stem cell or donor lymphocyte infusion donor (not recorded which). It is not recorded whose cells these are; they may come from a transplant donor. The CDR3 loop reads CASKDRFGQPQHF. The CDR3 DNA reads TGTGCCAGCAAGGACAGGTTCGGTCAGCCCCAGCATTTT.